This T cell receptor beta chain came from a study of T cell clones after liver transplantation. Study overall: A pre-transplant mixed lymphocyte reaction with TCRbeta sequencing defined graft-donor-reactive clones followed in post-transplant blood. Study conclusions and caveats: Graft donor-reactive T cells possibly entered the graft instead of undergoing deletion. Post-transplant, graft-donor-reactive CD4 TCRbeta sequences in blood dropped significantly in most of the 8 subjects.

V dropped 0 bases and J dropped 3 bases, with 8 bases sitting between them. The germline CDR1 and CDR2 sequences are KGHSY and FQNENV. The CDR3 runs to 15 residues. With regard to this clone: Its antigen is currently unknown.

Sequencing was performed with immunoSEQ multiplex PCR; in TCRdb, only in-frame clones are kept and a portion is missing. The sample lists 98,000 or so clones, around four fifths seen once, with 0.85% to 1% in the top ten. This chain joins TRBV16 and TRBJ1-4, with no clear D. The sample here was CD4+ T cells from blood, taken before liver transplant. This TCR was sampled from a human donor who received a liver transplant. Here the CDR3 reads CASSQSPQSNEKLFF. The CDR3 DNA sequence: TGTGCCAGCAGCCAATCTCCACAGTCTAATGAAAAACTGTTTTTT. The full variable domain, with the rest looked up from reference TRBV16 and TRBJ1-4, is GEEVAQTPKHLVRGEGQKAKLYCAPIKGHSYVFWYQQVLKNEFKFLISFQNENVFDETGMPKERFSAKCLPNSPCSLEIQATKLEDSAVYFCASSQSPQSNEKLFFGSGTQLSVL.